This T cell receptor (beta chain) was obtained from a study of cytomegalovirus exposure and HLA in healthy donors. Study results and caveats: Owing to their indistinguishability, certain V segments, notably TRBV6-2 and TRBV6-3, were excluded. HLA-A and HLA-B allele assignments for most subjects were reportedly predicted accurately using TCR beta sequences. Reports showed the classifier diagnosing cytomegalovirus status with high specificity and sensitivity. A later analysis, which compared TCR beta chains of equal frequency, found the HLA-associated ones more clonally expanded.

PCR employed 60 Vbeta and 13 Jbeta primers. This table comes from immunoSEQ multiplex PCR, and its TCRdb copy is limited to in-frame clones, with some not included. The sample includes under 200,000 clones, over 65% of them seen just once. Concerning this clone itself: Its antigen is undetermined.

CDR3 size: 16 residues. This chain connects TRBV12-2 to TRBJ1-4. TRBV12-2 is listed as a pseudogene. Material: PBMCs. This sequence was found in a woman aged 50 to 60 in good health and CMV-seropositive. The CDR3 loop reads CASRLGGDATNEKLFF. The CDR3 DNA sequence: TGTGCAAGTCGCTTGGGGGGGGACGCAACTAATGAAAAACTGTTTTTT.